This T cell receptor beta chain was sequenced in a study of cytomegalovirus exposure and HLA in healthy donors. Across the study: The roughly 130 validation repertoires, a later analysis reported, used the same platform as the 600 to 700 repertoires from the first cohort. Points from the study as a whole: Specific recognition of CMV antigens was confirmed in vitro for a few chains (all CMV-associated). Rare sequences made up most TCRs, while some public TCRs were found in many donors.

With regard to this clone: Its target is not known.

Assay used: immunoSEQ multiplex PCR; TCRdb lists only in-frame clones, some missing. The data hold 160,000 or so clones, with roughly 80% observed a single time. Germline V gene lookup returns CDR1 SGDLS and CDR2 YYNGEE. CDR3 size: 15 residues. The V end was cut by 0 bases, the J end by 0 bases, with 10 bases between. What was sequenced was PBMCs. The rearrangement joins TRBV9 to TRBJ2-7, with D possibly being TRBD1 (5 bases). The receptor was isolated from a man between 25 and 39 years old in good health and CMV-seropositive. The CDR3 is CASSVGEDSSYEQYF. The CDR3 DNA is TGTGCCAGCAGCGTAGGTGAAGACAGCTCCTACGAGCAGTACTTC.